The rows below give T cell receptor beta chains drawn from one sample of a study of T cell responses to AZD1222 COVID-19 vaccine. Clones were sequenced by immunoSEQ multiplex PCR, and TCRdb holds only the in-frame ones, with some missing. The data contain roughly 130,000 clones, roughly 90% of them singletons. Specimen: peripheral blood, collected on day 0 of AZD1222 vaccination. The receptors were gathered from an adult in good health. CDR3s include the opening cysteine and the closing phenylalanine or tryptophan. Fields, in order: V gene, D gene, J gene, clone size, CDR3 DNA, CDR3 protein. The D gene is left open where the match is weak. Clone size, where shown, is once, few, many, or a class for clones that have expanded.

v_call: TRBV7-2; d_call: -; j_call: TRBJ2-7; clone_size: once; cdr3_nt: TGTGCCAGCAGCTTAGCTCGGGGGGCCGAGCAGTACTTC; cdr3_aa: CASSLARGAEQYF
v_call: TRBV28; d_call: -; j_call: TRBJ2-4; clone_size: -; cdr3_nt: TGTGCCAGCAGTGCCACTAGCAGTAAAAACATTCAGTACTTC; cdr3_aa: CASSATSSKNIQYF
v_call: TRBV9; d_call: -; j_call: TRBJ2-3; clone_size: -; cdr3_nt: TGTGCCAGCAGTTTCGGAGGTCCAGATACGCAGTATTTT; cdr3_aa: CASSFGGPDTQYF
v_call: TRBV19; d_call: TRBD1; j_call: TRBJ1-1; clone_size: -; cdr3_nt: TGTGCCAGTAGTACTGGGGGGACAGAGGGTAAGAACACTGAAGCTTTCTTT; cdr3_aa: CASSTGGTEGKNTEAFF
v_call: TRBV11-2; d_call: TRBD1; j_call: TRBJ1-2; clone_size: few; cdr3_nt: TGTGCCAGCAGCTTAGGGGCAGGGGGGACTGGCTACACCTTC; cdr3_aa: CASSLGAGGTGYTF
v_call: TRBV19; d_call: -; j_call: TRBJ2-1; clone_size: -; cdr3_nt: TGTGCCAGTAGTATAGATGAGGAGGGGGGCAATGAGCAGTTCTTC; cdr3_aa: CASSIDEEGGNEQFF
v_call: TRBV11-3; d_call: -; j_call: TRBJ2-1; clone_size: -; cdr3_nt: TGTGCCAGCAGCCTATACGGGGTTTCGGATGAGCAGTTCTTC; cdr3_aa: CASSLYGVSDEQFF
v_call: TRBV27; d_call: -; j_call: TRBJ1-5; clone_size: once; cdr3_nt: TGTGCCAGCAGTTTGACAGTCAATCAGCCCCAGCATTTT; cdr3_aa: CASSLTVNQPQHF
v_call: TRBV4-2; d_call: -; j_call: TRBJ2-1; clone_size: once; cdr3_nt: TGTGCCAGCAGCCGGGATGCGGGCACCTACAATGAGCAGTTCTTC; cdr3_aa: CASSRDAGTYNEQFF
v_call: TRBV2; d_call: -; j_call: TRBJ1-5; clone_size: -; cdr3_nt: TGTGCCAGCAGTGAACTTCAGGGAAATCAGCCCCAGCATTTT; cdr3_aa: CASSELQGNQPQHF